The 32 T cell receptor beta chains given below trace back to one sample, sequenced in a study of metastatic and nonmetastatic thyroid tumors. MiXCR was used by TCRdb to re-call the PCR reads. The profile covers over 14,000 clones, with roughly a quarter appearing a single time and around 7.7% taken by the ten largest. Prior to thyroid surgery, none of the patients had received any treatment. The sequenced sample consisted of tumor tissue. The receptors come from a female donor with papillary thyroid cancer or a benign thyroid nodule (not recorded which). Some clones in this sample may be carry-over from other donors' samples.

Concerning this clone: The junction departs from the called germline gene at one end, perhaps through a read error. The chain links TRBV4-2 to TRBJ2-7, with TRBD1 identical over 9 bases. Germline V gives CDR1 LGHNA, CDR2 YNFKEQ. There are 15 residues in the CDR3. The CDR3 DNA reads TGTGCCGGCAGCCAAGCGGGACAGGGCCTCAGCGATCAGTACTTC. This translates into CAGSQAGQGLSDQYF.

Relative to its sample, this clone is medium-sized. CDR3 protein: CASSHFTSGQGSYEQYF. For the CDR3, the DNA is TGCGCCAGCAGCCATTTCACGTCGGGCCAAGGCTCCTACGAGCAGTACTTC. This rearrangement joins TRBV4-1 to TRBJ2-7; D is undetermined. V was shortened by 3 bases and J by 0 bases, with 18 bases between the two germline ends. The CDR3 sequence is 17 residues long. Germline V gene sequence: CDR1 MGHRA, CDR2 YSYEKL.

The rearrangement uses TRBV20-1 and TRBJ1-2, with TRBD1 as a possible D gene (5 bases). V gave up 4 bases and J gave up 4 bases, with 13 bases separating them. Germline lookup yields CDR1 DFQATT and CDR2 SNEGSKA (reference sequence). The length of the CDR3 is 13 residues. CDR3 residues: CSAKTGWGYGYTF. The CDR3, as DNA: TGCAGTGCTAAAACAGGTTGGGGCTATGGCTACACCTTC.

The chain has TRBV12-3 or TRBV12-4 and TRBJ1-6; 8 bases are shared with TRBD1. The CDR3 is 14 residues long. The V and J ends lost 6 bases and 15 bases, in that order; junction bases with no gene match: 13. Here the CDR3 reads CASSLDRGTGDLHF. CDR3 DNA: TGTGCCAGCAGCCTAGACAGGGGAACTGGGGACCTCCACTTT.

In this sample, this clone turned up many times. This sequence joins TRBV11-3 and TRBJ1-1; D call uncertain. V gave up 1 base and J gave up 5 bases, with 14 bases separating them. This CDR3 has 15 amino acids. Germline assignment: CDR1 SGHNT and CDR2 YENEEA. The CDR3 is CASSLVGTLGTEAFF. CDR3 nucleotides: TGTGCCAGCAGCTTAGTAGGCACACTGGGGACTGAAGCTTTCTTT.

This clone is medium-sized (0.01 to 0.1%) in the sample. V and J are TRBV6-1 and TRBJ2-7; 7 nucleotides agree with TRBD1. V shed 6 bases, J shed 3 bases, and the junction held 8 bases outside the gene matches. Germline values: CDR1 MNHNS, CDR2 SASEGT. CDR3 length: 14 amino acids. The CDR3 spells CASRTGSTYYEQYF. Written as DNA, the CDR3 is TGTGCCAGCAGGACAGGGTCCACTTACTACGAGCAGTACTTC.

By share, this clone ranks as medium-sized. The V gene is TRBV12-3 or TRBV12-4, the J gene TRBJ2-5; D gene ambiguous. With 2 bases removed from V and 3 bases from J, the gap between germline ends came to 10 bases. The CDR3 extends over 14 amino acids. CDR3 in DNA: TGTGCCAGCAGTTTATTCTCTGGGAAAGAGACCCAGTACTTC. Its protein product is CASSLFSGKETQYF.

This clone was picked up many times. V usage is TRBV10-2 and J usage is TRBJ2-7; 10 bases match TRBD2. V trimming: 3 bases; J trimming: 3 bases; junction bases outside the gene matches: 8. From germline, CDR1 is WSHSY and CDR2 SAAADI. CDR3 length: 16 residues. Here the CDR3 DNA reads TGCGCCAGCAGTGATAGGCTAGCGGGAGACTACTACGAGCAGTACTTC. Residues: CASSDRLAGDYYEQYF.

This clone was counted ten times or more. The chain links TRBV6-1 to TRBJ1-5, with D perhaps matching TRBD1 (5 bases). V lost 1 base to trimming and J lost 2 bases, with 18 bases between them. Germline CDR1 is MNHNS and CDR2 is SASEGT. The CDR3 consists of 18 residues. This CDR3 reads CASSEGWGGFGGNQPQHF. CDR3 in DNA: TGTGCCAGCAGTGAAGGGTGGGGGGGGTTTGGTGGCAATCAGCCCCAGCATTTT.

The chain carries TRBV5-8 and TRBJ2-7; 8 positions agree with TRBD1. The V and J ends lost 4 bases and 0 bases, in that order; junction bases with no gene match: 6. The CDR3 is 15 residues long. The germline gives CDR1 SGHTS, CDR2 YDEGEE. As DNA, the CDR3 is TGTGCCAGCAGCGCCAGACAGGGGCTCTCCTACGAGCAGTACTTC. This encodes CASSARQGLSYEQYF.

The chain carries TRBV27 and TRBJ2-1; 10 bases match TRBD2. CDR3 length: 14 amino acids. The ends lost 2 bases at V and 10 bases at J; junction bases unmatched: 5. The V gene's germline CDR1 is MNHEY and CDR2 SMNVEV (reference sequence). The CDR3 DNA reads TGTGCCAGCAGTTTAGGGACTAGCGTAAAGGAGCAGTTCTTC. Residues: CASSLGTSVKEQFF.

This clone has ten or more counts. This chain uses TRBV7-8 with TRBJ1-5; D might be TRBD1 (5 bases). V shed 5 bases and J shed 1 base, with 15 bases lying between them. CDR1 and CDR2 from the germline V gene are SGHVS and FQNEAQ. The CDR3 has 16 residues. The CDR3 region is CASSLIPGPSNQPQHF. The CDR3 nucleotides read TGTGCCAGCAGCCTAATTCCGGGGCCGAGCAATCAGCCCCAGCATTTT. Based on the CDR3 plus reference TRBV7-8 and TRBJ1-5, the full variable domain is GAGVSQSPRYKVAKRGQDVALRCDPISGHVSLFWYQQALGQGPEFLTYFQNEAQLDKSGLPSDRFFAERPEGSVSTLKIQRTQQEDSAVYLCASSLIPGPSNQPQHFGDGTRLSIL.

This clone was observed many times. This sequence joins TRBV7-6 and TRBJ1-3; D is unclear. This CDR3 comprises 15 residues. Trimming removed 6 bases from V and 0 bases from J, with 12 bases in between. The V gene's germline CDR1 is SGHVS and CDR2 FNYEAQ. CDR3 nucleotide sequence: TGTGCCAGCAGTCCTACAATGAACTCTGGAAACACCATATATTTT. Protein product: CASSPTMNSGNTIYF.

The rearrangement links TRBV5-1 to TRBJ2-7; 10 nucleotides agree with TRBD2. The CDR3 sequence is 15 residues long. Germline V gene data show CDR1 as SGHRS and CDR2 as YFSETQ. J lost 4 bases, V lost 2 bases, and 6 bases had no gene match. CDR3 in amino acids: CASSLYGTSEYEQYF. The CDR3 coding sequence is TGCGCCAGCAGCTTATACGGGACTAGCGAGTACGAGCAGTACTTC.

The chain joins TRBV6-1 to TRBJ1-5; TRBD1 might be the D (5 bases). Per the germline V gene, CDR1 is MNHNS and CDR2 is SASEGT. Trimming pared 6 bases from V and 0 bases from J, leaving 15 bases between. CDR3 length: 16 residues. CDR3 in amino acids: CASRETVDYSNQPQHF. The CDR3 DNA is TGTGCCAGCAGGGAGACAGTGGACTATAGCAATCAGCCCCAGCATTTT.

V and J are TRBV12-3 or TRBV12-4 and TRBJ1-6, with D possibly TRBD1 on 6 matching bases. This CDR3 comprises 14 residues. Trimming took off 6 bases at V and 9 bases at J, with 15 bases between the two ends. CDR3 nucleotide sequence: TGTGCCAGCAGGGTGTGGGGGGCTGGTTCACCCCTCCACTTT. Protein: CASRVWGAGSPLHF.

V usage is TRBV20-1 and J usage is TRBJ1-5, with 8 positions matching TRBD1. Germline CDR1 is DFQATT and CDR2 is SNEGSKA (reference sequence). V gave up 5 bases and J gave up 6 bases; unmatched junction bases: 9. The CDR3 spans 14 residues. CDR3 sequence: CSAEEPTGGQPQHF. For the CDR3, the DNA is TGCAGTGCTGAAGAGCCCACAGGGGGTCAGCCCCAGCATTTT.

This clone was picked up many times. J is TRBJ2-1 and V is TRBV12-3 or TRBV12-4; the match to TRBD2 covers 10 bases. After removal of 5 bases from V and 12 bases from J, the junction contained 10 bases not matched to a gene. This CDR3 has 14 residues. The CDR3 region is CASSQAPRTSGQFF. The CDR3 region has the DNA TGTGCCAGCAGTCAGGCCCCCCGGACTAGCGGGCAGTTCTTC.

The CDR3 is CASSHRGGLGTDTQYF. CDR3 DNA sequence: TGTGCCAGCAGCCACAGGGGGGGCCTCGGCACAGATACGCAGTATTTT. V is TRBV9 and J is TRBJ2-3, with D maybe TRBD1 (8 bases). The CDR3 sequence is 16 residues long. Trimming removed 4 bases from V and 1 base from J, with 16 bases in between. Per germline, CDR1 SGDLS and CDR2 YYNGEE.

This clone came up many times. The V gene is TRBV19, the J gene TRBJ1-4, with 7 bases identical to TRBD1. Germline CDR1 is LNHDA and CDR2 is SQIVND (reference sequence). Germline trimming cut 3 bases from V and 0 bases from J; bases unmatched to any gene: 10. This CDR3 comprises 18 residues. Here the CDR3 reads CASSMGRGYTTTNEKLFF. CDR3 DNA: TGTGCCAGTAGTATGGGCAGGGGGTATACCACAACTAATGAAAAACTGTTTTTT.

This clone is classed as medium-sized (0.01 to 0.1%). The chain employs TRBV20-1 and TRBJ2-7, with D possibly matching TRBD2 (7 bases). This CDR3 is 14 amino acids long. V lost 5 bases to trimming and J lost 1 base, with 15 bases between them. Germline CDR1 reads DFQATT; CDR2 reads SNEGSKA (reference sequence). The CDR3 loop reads CSAQRAGASYEQYF. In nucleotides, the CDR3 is TGCAGTGCTCAAAGGGCGGGGGCGTCCTACGAGCAGTACTTC.

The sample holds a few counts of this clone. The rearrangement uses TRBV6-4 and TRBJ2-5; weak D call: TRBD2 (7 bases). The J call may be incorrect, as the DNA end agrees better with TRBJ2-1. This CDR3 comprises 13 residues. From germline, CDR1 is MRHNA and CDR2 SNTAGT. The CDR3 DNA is TGTGCCAGCAGTGACACAGGGAGGGATGAGCAGTTCTTC. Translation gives CASSDTGRDEQFF.

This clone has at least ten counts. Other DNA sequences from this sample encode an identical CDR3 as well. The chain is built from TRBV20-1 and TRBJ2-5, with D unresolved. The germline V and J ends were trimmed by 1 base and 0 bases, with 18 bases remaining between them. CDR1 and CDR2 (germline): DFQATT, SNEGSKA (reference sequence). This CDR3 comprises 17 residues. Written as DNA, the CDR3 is TGCAGTGCTAGAGGGGGTGAAAGCCAGTATTACCAAGAGACCCAGTACTTC. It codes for CSARGGESQYYQETQYF.

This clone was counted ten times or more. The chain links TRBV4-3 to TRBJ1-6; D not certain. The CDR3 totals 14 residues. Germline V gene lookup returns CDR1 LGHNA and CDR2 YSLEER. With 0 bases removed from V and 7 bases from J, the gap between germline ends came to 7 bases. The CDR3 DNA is TGCGCCAGCAGCCAAGACGGCGGGAATTCACCCCTCCACTTT. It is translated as CASSQDGGNSPLHF.

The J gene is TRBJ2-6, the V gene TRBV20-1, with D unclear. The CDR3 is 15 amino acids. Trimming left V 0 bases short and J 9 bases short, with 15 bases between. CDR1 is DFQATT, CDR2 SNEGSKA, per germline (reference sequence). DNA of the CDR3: TGCAGTGCTAGAGATATGGCACACCCAGTCAACGTCCTGACTTTC. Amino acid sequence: CSARDMAHPVNVLTF.

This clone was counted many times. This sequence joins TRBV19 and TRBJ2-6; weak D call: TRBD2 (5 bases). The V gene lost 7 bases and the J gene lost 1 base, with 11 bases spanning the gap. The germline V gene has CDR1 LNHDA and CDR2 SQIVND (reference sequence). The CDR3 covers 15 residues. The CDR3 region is CASTAGRSGANVLTF. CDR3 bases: TGTGCCAGTACCGCGGGTCGGTCTGGGGCCAACGTCCTGACTTTC.

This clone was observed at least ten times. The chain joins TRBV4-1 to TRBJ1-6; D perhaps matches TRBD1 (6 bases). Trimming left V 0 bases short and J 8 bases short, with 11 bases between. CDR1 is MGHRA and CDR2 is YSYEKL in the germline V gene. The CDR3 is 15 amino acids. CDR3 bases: TGCGCCAGCAGCCAAGATTTGGGGGGCGATTCACCCCTCCACTTT. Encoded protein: CASSQDLGGDSPLHF.

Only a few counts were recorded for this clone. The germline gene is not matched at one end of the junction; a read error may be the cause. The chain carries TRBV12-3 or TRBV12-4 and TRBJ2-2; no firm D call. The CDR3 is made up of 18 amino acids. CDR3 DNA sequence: TGTGCCAGCAGTCTACATAGGTCCGAGAGTGCGAACACCGGTGAGCTATTTTTT. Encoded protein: CASSLHRSESANTGELFF.

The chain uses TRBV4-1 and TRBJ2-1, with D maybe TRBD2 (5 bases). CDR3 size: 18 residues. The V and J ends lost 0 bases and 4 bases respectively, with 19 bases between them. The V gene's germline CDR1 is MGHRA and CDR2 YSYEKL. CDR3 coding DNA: TGCGCCAGCAGCCAAGACACCACCAGAGGGAGTCTTTACAATGAGCAGTTCTTC. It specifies CASSQDTTRGSLYNEQFF.

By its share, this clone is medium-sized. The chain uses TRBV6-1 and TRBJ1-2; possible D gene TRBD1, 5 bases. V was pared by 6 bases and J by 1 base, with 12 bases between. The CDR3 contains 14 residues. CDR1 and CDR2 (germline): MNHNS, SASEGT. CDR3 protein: CASRPHRNNYGYTF. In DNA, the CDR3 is TGTGCCAGCAGGCCCCACAGGAATAACTATGGCTACACCTTC.

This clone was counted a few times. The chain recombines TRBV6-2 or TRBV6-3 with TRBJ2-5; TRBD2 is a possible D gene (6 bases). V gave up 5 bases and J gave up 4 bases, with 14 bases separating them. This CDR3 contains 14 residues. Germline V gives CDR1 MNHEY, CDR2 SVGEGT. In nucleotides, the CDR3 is TGTGCCAGCAGTACTGGGGGGAGGAGAGAGACCCAGTACTTC. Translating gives CASSTGGRRETQYF.

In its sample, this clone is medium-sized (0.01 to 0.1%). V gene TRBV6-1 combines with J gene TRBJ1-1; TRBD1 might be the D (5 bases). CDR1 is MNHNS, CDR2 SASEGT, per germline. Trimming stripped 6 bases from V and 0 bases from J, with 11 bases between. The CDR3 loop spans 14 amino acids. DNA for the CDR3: TGTGCCAGCAGCCGGGACCCCCTGAACACTGAAGCTTTCTTT. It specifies CASSRDPLNTEAFF.